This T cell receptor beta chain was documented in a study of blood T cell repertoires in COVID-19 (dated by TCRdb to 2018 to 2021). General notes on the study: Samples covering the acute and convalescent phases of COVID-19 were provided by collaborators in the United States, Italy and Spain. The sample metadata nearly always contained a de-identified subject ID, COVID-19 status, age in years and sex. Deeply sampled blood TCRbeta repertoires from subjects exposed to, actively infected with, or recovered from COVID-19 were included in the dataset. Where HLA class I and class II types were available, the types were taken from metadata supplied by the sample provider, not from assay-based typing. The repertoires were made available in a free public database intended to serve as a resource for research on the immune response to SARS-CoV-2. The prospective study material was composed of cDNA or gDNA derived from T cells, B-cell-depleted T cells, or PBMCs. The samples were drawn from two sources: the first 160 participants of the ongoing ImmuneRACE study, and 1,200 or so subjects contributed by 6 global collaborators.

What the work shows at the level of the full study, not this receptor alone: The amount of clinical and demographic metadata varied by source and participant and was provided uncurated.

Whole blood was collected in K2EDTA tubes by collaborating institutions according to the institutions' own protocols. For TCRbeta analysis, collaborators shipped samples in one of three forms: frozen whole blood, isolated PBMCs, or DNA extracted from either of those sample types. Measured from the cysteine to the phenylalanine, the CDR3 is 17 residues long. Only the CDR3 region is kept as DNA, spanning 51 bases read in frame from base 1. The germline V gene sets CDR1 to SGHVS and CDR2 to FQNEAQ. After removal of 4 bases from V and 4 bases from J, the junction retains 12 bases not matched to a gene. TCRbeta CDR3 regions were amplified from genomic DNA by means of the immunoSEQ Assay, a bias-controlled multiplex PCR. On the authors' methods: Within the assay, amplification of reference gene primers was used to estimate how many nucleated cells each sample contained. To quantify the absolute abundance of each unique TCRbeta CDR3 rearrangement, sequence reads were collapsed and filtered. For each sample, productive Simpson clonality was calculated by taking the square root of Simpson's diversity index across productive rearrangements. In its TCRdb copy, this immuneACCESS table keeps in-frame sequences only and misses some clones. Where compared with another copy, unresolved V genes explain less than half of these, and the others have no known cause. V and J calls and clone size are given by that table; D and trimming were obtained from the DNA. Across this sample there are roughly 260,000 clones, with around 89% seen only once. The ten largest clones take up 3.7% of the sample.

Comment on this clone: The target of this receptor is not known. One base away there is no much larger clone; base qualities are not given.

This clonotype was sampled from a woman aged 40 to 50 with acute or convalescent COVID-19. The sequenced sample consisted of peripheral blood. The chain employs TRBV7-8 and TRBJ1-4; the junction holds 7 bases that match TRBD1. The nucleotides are TGTGCCAGCAGCTCAAGACAGGGCGGAAAGATTAATGAAAAACTGTTTTTT. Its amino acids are CASSSRQGGKINEKLFF.